These 2 T cell receptor beta chains share one sample of origin, sequenced in a study of T cell responses to AZD1222 COVID-19 vaccine. This table comes from immunoSEQ multiplex PCR, and its TCRdb copy is limited to in-frame clones, with some not included. The sample has some 140,000 clones, approximately 93% seen once. This specimen consisted of peripheral blood, obtained on day 0 of AZD1222 vaccination. These TCRs come from an adult in good health.

This clone showed up just once. This chain connects TRBV27 to TRBJ2-2; D perhaps matches TRBD2 (5 bases). Germline CDR1 reads MNHEY; CDR2 reads SMNVEV (reference sequence). Trimming left V 8 bases short and J 7 bases short, with 8 bases between. The CDR3 extends over 11 amino acids. The CDR3 nucleotides are TGTGCCAGCTTCAGCGGCGGGGAGCTGTTTTTT. As protein: CASFSGGELFF.

The V gene is TRBV27, the J gene TRBJ2-5; no clear D. The CDR3 spans 12 residues. V was pared by 1 base and J by 5 bases, with 5 bases between. Germline CDR1 is MNHEY and CDR2 is SMNVEV (reference sequence). The CDR3 protein is CASSLFGETQYF. CDR3 sequence (DNA): TGTGCCAGCAGTTTATTTGGGGAGACCCAGTACTTC.